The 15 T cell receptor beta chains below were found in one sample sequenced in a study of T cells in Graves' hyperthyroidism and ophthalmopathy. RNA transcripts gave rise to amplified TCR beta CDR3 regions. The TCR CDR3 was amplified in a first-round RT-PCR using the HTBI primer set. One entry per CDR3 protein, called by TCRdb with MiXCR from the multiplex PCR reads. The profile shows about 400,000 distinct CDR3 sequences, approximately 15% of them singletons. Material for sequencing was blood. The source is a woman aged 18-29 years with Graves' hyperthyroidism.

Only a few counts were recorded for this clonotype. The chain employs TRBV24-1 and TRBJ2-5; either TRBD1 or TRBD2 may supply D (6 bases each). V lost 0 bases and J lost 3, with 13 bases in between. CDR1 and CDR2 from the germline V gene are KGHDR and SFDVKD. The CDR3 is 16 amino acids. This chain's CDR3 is CATSDLRVGGEETQYF. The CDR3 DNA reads TGTGCCACCAGTGATTTGCGGGTCGGGGGCGAAGAGACCCAGTACTTC.

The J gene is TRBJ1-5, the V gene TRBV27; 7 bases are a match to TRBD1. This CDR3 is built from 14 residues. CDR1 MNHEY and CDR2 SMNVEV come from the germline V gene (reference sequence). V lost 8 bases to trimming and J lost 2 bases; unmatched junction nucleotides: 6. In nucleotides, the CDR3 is TGTGCCAGCGGTCCTGGACAGGGCAATCAGCCCCAGCATTTT. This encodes CASGPGQGNQPQHF.

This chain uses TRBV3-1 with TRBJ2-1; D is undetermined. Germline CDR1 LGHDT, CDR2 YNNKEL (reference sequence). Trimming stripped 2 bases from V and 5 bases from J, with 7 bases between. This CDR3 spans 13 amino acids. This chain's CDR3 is CASSQKSHNEQFF. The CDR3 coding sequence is TGTGCCAGCAGCCAAAAAAGCCACAATGAGCAGTTCTTC.

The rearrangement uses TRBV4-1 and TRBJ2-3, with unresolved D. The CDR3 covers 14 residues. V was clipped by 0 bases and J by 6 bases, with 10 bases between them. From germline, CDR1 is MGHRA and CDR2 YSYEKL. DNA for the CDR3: TGCGCCAGCAGCCAAGATCCAATGGAGGATACGCAGTATTTT. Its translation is CASSQDPMEDTQYF.

CDR3 coding DNA: TGCAGTGCTATCCCGGGACAGCTGAACACTGAAGCTTTCTTT. Translation: CSAIPGQLNTEAFF. The chain has TRBV20-1 and TRBJ1-1; 7 bases map to TRBD1. V gave up 4 bases and J gave up 0 bases; unmatched junction bases: 5. The CDR3 consists of 14 residues. Germline CDR1 reads DFQATT; CDR2 reads SNEGSKA (reference sequence).

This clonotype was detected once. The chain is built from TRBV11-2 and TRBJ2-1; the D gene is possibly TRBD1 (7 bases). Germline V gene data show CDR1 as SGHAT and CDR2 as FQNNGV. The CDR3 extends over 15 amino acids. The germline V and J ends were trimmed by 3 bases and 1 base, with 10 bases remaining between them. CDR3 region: CASSFGGQSYNEQFF. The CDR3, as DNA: TGTGCCAGCAGCTTCGGGGGACAGTCCTACAATGAGCAGTTCTTC.

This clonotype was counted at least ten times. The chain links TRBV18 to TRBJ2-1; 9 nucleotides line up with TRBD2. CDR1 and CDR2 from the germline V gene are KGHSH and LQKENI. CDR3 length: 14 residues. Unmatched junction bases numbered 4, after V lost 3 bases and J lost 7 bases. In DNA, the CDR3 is TGTGCCAGCTCACCCATAGCGGGAGCAAATGAGCAGTTCTTC. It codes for CASSPIAGANEQFF.

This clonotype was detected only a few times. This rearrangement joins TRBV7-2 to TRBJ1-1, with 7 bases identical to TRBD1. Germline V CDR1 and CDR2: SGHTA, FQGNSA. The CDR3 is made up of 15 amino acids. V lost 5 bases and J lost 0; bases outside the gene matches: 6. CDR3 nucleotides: TGTGCCAGCAGCACCCGACAGGGAATGAACACTGAAGCTTTCTTT. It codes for CASSTRQGMNTEAFF.

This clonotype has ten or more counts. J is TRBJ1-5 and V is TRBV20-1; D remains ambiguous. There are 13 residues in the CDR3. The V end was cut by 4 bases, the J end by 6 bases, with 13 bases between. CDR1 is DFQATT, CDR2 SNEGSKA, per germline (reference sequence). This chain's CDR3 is CSATAGLTQPQHF. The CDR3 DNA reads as TGCAGTGCTACCGCGGGCCTTACTCAGCCCCAGCATTTT.

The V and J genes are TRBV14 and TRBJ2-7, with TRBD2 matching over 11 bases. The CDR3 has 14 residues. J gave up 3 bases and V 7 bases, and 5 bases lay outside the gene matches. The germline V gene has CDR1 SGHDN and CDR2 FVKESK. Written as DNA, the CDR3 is TGTGCCAGCAACAGGGGACTAGCGGACTACGAGCAGTACTTC. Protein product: CASNRGLADYEQYF.

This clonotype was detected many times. CDR3 sequence: CASSTQGASYNEQFF. The DNA of the CDR3 is TGTGCCAGCAGTACCCAGGGGGCGAGCTACAATGAGCAGTTCTTC. This chain connects TRBV28 to TRBJ2-1; TRBD1 aligns across 8 bases. Per the germline V gene, CDR1 is MDHEN and CDR2 is SYDVKM. Trimming took 5 bases from V and 3 from J; bases not matched to a gene: 6. The CDR3 has 15 residues.

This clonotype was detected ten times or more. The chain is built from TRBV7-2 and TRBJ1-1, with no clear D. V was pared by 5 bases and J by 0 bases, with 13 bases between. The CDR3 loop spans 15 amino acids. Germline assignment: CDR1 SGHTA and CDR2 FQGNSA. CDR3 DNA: TGTGCCAGCAGCCCGAGTGTGGGTCTGAACACTGAAGCTTTCTTT. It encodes CASSPSVGLNTEAFF.

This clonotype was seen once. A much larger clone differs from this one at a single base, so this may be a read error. CDR3 sequence: CSARDLRLAGGSRELFF. The CDR3 DNA reads TGCAGTGCTAGAGATCTCCGGCTAGCGGGAGGGTCCCGGGAGCTGTTTTTT. The chain uses TRBV20-1 and TRBJ2-2; TRBD2 agrees at 12 bases. Unmatched junction bases numbered 11, after V lost 0 bases and J lost 9 bases. The germline CDR1 and CDR2 sequences are DFQATT and SNEGSKA (reference sequence). The CDR3 runs 17 residues.

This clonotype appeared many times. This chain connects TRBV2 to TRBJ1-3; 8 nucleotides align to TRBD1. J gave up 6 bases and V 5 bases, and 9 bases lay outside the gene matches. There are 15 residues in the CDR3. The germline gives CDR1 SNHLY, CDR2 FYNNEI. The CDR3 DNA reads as TGTGCCAGCAGTCTGACAGGGGCGACTGAAAACACCATATATTTT. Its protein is CASSLTGATENTIYF.

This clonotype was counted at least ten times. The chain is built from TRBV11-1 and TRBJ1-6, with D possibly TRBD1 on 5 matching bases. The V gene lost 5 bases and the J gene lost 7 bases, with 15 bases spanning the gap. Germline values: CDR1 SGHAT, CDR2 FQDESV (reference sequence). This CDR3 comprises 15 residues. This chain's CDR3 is CASSTRQSSNSPLHF. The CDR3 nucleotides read TGTGCCAGCAGCACACGACAGTCCTCAAATTCACCCCTCCACTTT.